This T cell receptor beta chain originates from a study of control samples from healthy donors and cancer patients. CDR1 and CDR2 from the germline V gene are SGHRS and YFSETQ. This CDR3 comprises 15 residues. V gave up 4 bases and J gave up 4 bases, with 17 bases separating them. The table came from immunoSEQ multiplex PCR; TCRdb's copy has only in-frame clones and leaves some out. The sample includes 95,000 to 100,000 clones, roughly four fifths of them seen just once. The chain links TRBV5-1 to TRBJ2-5; D is tentatively TRBD1 or TRBD2 (6 bases each). Sequenced sample: blood. The clonotype comes from a man aged 55 to 69 in good health. Here the CDR3 DNA reads TGCGCCAGCAGCCCTGACAGATGGGGGGCAGAGACCCAGTACTTC. Residues: CASSPDRWGAETQYF.